The clone carrying this TCR beta chain was recorded only once. Its antigen is still unknown. Germline CDR1 KGHSH, CDR2 LQKENI. The CDR3 has 15 amino acids. V was cut by 3 bases and J by 7 bases, with 19 bases left in between. This sample is part of a study of cytomegalovirus exposure and HLA in healthy donors. Across the study: Early released data comprised 75 million to 100 million unique TCRs from HLA-typed donors.

With 60 Vbeta and 13 Jbeta primers, the PCR was carried out. TCRdb's copy holds only in-frame clones and misses some; the assay was immunoSEQ multiplex PCR. The data show 100,000 to 150,000 clones, over 60% seen once. Study-wide points: Analyzed later, association rates of TCRs varied across HLA loci, with DRB1 most and HLA-C fewest. The study designated around 150 TCR beta chains cytomegalovirus-associated.

This TCR came from a human donor in good health. The specimen was PBMCs. The chain carries TRBV18 and TRBJ2-7; weak D call: TRBD2 (6 bases). The CDR3 coding sequence is TGTGCCAGCTCACCGCGGGACCCCAATCTGAGGGAGCAGTACTTC. Protein sequence: CASSPRDPNLREQYF. The variable domain in full, with the rest retrieved from reference TRBV18 and TRBJ2-7, is NAGVMQNPRHLVRRRGQEARLRCSPMKGHSHVYWYRQLPEEGLKFMVYLQKENIIDESGMPKERFSAEFPKEGPSILRIQQVVRGDSAAYFCASSPRDPNLREQYFGPGTRLTVT.